This T cell receptor beta chain was obtained from a study of early T cells in non-severe SARS-CoV-2 infection. One entry per CDR3 protein, called by TCRdb with MiXCR from the 5' RACE reads. This table holds about 80,000 distinct CDR3 sequences, roughly 12% found once. V was shortened by 2 bases and J by 2 bases, with 11 bases between the two germline ends. Germline V lookup: CDR1 MNHEY, CDR2 SVGAGI. The length of the CDR3 is 15 residues. This sequence originates from an adult who was a healthcare worker with PCR-confirmed SARS-CoV-2 infection or an uninfected control (not recorded which). Sequences were obtained from whole blood. The V and J genes are TRBV6-5 and TRBJ2-3, with TRBD2 as a possible D gene (5 bases). In nucleotides, the CDR3 is TGTGCCAGCAGTTACGTTTCGGGAACCACAGATACGCAGTATTTT. Amino acids: CASSYVSGTTDTQYF.